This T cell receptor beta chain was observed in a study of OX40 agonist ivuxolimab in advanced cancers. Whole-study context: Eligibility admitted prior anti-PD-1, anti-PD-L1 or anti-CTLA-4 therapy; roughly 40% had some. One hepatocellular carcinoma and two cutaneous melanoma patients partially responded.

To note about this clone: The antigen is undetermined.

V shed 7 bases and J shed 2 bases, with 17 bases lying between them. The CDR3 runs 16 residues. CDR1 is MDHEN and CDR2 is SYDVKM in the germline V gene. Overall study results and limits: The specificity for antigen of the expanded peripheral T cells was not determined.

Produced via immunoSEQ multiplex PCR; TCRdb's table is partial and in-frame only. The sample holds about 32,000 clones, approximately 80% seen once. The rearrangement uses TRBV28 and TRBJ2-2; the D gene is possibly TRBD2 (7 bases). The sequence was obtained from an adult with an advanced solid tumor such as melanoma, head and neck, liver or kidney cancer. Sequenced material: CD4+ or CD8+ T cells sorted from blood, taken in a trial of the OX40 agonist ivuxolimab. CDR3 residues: CASTLGGGGNTGELFF. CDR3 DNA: TGTGCCAGCACCCTAGGGGGGGGCGGTAACACCGGGGAGCTGTTTTTT. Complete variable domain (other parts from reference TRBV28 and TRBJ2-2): DVKVTQSSRYLVKRTGEKVFLECVQDMDHENMFWYRQDPGLGLRLIYFSYDVKMKEKGDIPEGYSVSREKKERFSLILESASTNQTSMYLCASTLGGGGNTGELFFGEGSRLTVL.